This T cell receptor (beta chain) is from a study of shared clonotypes between healthy human individuals. Looking at the study overall: The study drew on a couple of women and a few men aged 18 to 49 as donors.

Deletions cut 1 base from V and 2 bases from J, with 12 bases between. The CDR3 runs to 15 residues. In germline, CDR1 is MGHRA, CDR2 YSYEKL. This clone showed up just once. The antigen remains undetermined. The protocol was immunoSEQ multiplex PCR, while the TCRdb copy is restricted to in-frame clones and leaves out a portion. The sample includes 2 million to 2.5 million clones, approximately 94% of them seen just once. General study results and limits: Expectations were that clonotype sharing among donors would be affected by sequencing depth. Richness estimates generally favored naive over memory subsets.

This clonotype originated in a man aged 18-30 years in good health. The specimen sequenced was naive CD4+ T cells sorted from blood. The subset denotes: CD45RA+ positively selected. The chain has TRBV4-1 and TRBJ2-7; D possibly matches TRBD1 or TRBD2 (5 bases each). CDR3 in DNA: TGCGCCAGCAGCCAAGGAGAGGGGCCCGCCTACGAGCAGTACTTC. It is translated as CASSQGEGPAYEQYF.